Listed below are T cell receptor beta chains from one sample, sequenced in a study of T cells after somatic rescue of genetic block. Method: immunoSEQ multiplex PCR; TCRdb's copy keeps in-frame clones and lacks some. The table has about 14,000 clones, about two thirds seen once. Sequencing used peripheral blood mononuclear cells (PBMCs). These receptors came from a boy between 10 and 17 years old. Both conserved end residues are part of each CDR3. Fields, in order: clone size, J gene, V gene, CDR3 protein. The size field is filled for only some rows; it gives once, few, many or a size class.

few | TRBJ2-1 | TRBV28 | CASKPGPSSYNEQFF
NA | TRBJ2-7 | TRBV7-8 | CASSLARGRINEQYF
NA | TRBJ1-1 | TRBV7-2 | CASSLATAFEAFF
NA | TRBJ2-2 | TRBV9 | CASSVPSGGPSNTGELFF
NA | TRBJ1-4 | TRBV15 | CATSRLQGEKLFF
NA | TRBJ1-1 | TRBV6-6 | CASSPRTGDLTEAFF
NA | TRBJ2-3 | TRBV19 | CASSISDGITDTQYF
NA | TRBJ2-7 | TRBV5-4 | CASSLEGPSNSYEQYF
NA | TRBJ2-6 | TRBV18 | CASSPAPSGANVLTF
once | TRBJ1-2 | TRBV5-1 | CASSGASRTGHGCTF
NA | TRBJ2-7 | TRBV7-2 | CASSLQGASYEQYF
NA | TRBJ1-6 | TRBV18 | CASSPRQGKSPLHF
NA | TRBJ2-5 | TRBV18 | CASSYWQETQYF
once | TRBJ2-7 | TRBV6-6 | CASSYYRTVHEQYF
NA | TRBJ1-5 | TRBV7-9 | CASTPGQGGNQPQHF
NA | TRBJ2-3 | TRBV6-5 | CASSSGTDTQYF
NA | TRBJ2-3 | TRBV4-1 | CASSFLAGTLISTDTQYF
NA | TRBJ2-7 | TRBV18 | CASSLGQSEQYF
NA | TRBJ2-1 | TRBV7-9 | CASSLPRGVFSYNEQFF
NA | TRBJ2-1 | TRBV28 | CASSYLLAGGPDNEQFF
few | TRBJ2-7 | TRBV14 | CASSQTTGTTPYEQYF
NA | TRBJ2-5 | TRBV18 | CASSGTSGSETQYF
NA | TRBJ1-4 | TRBV6-6 | CASSYLAGIGYEKLFF
NA | TRBJ1-1 | TRBV19 | CASTSDPDTEAFF
medium-sized | TRBJ2-7 | TRBV5-6 | CASSAGLAGPYEQYF
NA | TRBJ1-3 | TRBV28 | CASSFSGGNTIYF